A selection of T cell receptor beta chains follows, all from one sample in a study of T cell repertoires in cytomegalovirus infection. A single record per CDR3 protein comes from TCRdb applying MiXCR to the reads. The sample has roughly 800,000 distinct CDR3 sequences; about 28% are singletons. The antigens these receptors bind are not known. The specimen comprised cultured CD8+ T cells from PBMCs, sampled from culture after CMV antigen stimulation. The receptors shown here come from a human donor in good health (CMV status not recorded). Some clones in this sample may be carry-over from other donors' samples. Each CDR3 is given with its conserved first and last residue. Each record gives: clone size, D gene, V gene, J gene, CDR3 protein, CDR3 DNA. The D gene is left open where the match is weak. Clone size is stated in some rows and not others, as once, few, many or a class when expanded.

clone_size: many
d_call: NA
v_call: TRBV12-3/TRBV12-4
j_call: TRBJ2-7
cdr3_aa: CASSPPNRADEQYF
cdr3_nt: TGTGCCAGCAGTCCCCCGAACAGGGCCGACGAGCAGTACTTC

clone_size: NA
d_call: NA
v_call: TRBV5-6
j_call: TRBJ1-2
cdr3_aa: CASRRGEPYGTDTF
cdr3_nt: TGTGCCAGCAGAAGGGGCGAACCGTACGGGACGGACACCTTC

clone_size: NA
d_call: NA
v_call: TRBV20-1
j_call: TRBJ1-6
cdr3_aa: CSARNRDGLGAPLHF
cdr3_nt: TGCAGTGCTAGGAACAGGGACGGATTAGGGGCACCCCTCCACTTT

clone_size: once
d_call: NA
v_call: TRBV4-2
j_call: TRBJ2-5
cdr3_aa: CASSQPLAGTQQETQYF
cdr3_nt: TGTGCCAGCAGCCAACCCCTCGCGGGGACCCAGCAAGAGACCCAGTACTTC

clone_size: NA
d_call: NA
v_call: TRBV2
j_call: TRBJ1-5
cdr3_aa: CASSVVSRVGQPQHF
cdr3_nt: TGTGCCAGCAGTGTGGTAAGCAGGGTCGGACAGCCCCAGCATTTT

clone_size: NA
d_call: NA
v_call: TRBV6-5
j_call: TRBJ2-7
cdr3_aa: CASSYSIGTGDEQYF
cdr3_nt: TGTGCCAGCAGTTACTCGATAGGGACCGGGGACGAGCAGTACTTC

clone_size: few
d_call: TRBD1
v_call: TRBV6-6
j_call: TRBJ1-2
cdr3_aa: CASSYGTVPSLGGYTF
cdr3_nt: TGTGCCAGCAGCTACGGGACAGTCCCCTCCTTGGGTGGCTACACCTTC

clone_size: NA
d_call: TRBD2
v_call: TRBV4-2
j_call: TRBJ2-5
cdr3_aa: CASSQFLPLAGLQETQYF
cdr3_nt: TGTGCCAGCAGCCAGTTCCTCCCTCTAGCGGGGCTTCAAGAGACCCAGTACTTC

clone_size: NA
d_call: TRBD1
v_call: TRBV12-3/TRBV12-4
j_call: TRBJ1-3
cdr3_aa: CASSPPTGLRSGNTIYF
cdr3_nt: TGTGCCAGCAGTCCACCGACAGGGCTTCGTTCTGGAAACACCATATATTTT

clone_size: many
d_call: NA
v_call: TRBV7-2
j_call: TRBJ2-1
cdr3_aa: CASSRAYNEQFF
cdr3_nt: TGTGCCAGCAGCCGGGCCTACAATGAGCAGTTCTTC

clone_size: NA
d_call: TRBD1
v_call: TRBV9
j_call: TRBJ2-7
cdr3_aa: CASSVAGQAYYEQYF
cdr3_nt: TGTGCCAGCAGCGTAGCGGGACAGGCATACTACGAGCAGTACTTC

clone_size: few
d_call: TRBD1
v_call: TRBV19
j_call: TRBJ2-3
cdr3_aa: CASSKGQVNTDTQYF
cdr3_nt: TGTGCCAGTAGCAAGGGACAGGTGAACACAGATACGCAGTATTTT

clone_size: many
d_call: NA
v_call: TRBV7-8
j_call: TRBJ1-5
cdr3_aa: CASSPGDQPQHF
cdr3_nt: TGTGCCAGCAGCCCGGGGGATCAGCCCCAGCATTTT

clone_size: NA
d_call: NA
v_call: TRBV5-6
j_call: TRBJ1-1
cdr3_aa: CASSYGPPNTEAFF
cdr3_nt: TGTGCCAGCAGCTATGGACCCCCGAACACTGAAGCTTTCTTT

clone_size: many
d_call: NA
v_call: TRBV6-2/TRBV6-3
j_call: TRBJ1-1
cdr3_aa: CASSYYKGIHTEAFF
cdr3_nt: TGTGCCAGCAGTTACTATAAGGGAATTCACACTGAAGCTTTCTTT

clone_size: many
d_call: NA
v_call: TRBV5-4
j_call: TRBJ2-4
cdr3_aa: CASSLGTGIQYF
cdr3_nt: TGTGCCAGCAGCTTGGGGACTGGGATTCAGTACTTC

clone_size: NA
d_call: TRBD1
v_call: TRBV14
j_call: TRBJ1-1
cdr3_aa: CASSRTDGTGKAFF
cdr3_nt: TGTGCCAGCAGCCGAACTGACGGGACAGGAAAAGCTTTCTTT

clone_size: few
d_call: TRBD1
v_call: TRBV7-9
j_call: TRBJ1-5
cdr3_aa: CASSKGQGYSNQPQHF
cdr3_nt: TGTGCCAGCAGCAAGGGACAGGGCTATAGCAATCAGCCCCAGCATTTT